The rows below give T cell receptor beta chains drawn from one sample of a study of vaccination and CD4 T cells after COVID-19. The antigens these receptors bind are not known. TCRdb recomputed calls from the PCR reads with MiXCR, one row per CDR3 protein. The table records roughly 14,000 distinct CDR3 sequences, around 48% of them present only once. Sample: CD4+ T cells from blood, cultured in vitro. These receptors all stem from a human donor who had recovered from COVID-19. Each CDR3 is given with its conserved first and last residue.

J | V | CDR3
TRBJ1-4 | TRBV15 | CATGAQGGLFF
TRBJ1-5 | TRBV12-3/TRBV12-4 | CASSLSGGQNQPQHF
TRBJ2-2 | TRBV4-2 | CASSQESGAANTGELFF
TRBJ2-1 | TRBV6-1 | CASSLPAGGGVNEQFF
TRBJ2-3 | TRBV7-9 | CASSFLPGSTDTQYF
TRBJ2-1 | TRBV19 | CASSTDGIRYNEQFF
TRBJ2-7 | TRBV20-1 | CSATGDSYEQYF
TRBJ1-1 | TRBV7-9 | CASSHTGGGPEAFF
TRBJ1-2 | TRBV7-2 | CASSVKGGFGYTF
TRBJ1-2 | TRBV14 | CASSQAAIDRNYGYTF
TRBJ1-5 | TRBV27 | CASSRGGRSNQPQHF
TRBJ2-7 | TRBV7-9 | CASSGRGPYEQYF